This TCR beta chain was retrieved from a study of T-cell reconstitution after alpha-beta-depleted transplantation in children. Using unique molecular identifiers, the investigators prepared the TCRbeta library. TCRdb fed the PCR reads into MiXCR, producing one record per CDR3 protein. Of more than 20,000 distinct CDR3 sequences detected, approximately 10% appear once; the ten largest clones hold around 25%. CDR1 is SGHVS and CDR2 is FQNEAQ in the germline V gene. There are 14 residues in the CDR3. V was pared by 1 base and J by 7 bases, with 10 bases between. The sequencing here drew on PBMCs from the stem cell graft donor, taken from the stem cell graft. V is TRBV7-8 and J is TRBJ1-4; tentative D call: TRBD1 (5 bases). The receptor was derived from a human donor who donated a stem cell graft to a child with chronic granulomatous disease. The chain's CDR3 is CASSLGDAPEKLFF. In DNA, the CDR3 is TGTGCCAGCAGCTTAGGGGACGCACCTGAAAAACTGTTTTTT.